The 28 T cell receptor beta chains reported below all come from one sample, sequenced in a study of CD8 T cells in Susac syndrome. RNA totalling roughly 0.45 to 1 ug underwent reverse transcription with random hexamers. TCRdb analysed the immunoSEQ multiplex PCR reads with MiXCR anew, one entry per CDR3 protein. The repertoire holds some 96,000 distinct CDR3 sequences, with roughly 94% as singletons. Sequencing used CD4+ T cells from PBMCs. These receptors were taken from a human donor with Susac syndrome.

The rearrangement joins TRBV9 to TRBJ2-1; D unclear. The CDR3 length is 10 residues. The V end was cut by 9 bases, the J end by 11 bases, with 12 bases between. Looked up from germline, CDR1 is SGDLS and CDR2 is YYNGEE. This CDR3 reads CATNPWKQFF. CDR3 DNA: TGTGCCACAAATCCTTGGAAGCAGTTCTTC.

The V gene is TRBV28, the J gene TRBJ2-7; 10 positions agree with TRBD1. CDR1 and CDR2 from the germline V gene are MDHEN and SYDVKM. The J segment lost 2 bases and the V segment lost 5 bases, leaving 3 bases of the junction unmatched. The CDR3 runs 14 residues. CDR3 bases: TGTGCCAGCAGTGACAGGGGGCGCCCCTACGAGCAGTACTTC. It is translated as CASSDRGRPYEQYF.

The genes are TRBV7-9 and TRBJ1-1; D remains unclear. Trimming removed 1 base from V and 10 bases from J, with 10 bases in between. This CDR3 spans 12 amino acids. Per the germline V gene, CDR1 is SEHNR and CDR2 is FQNEAQ (reference sequence). Here the CDR3 reads CASSLGNQLAFF. For the CDR3, the DNA is TGTGCCAGCAGCTTAGGGAACCAATTAGCTTTCTTT.

A single count supports this clonotype. This chain links TRBV3-1 with TRBJ1-5; D may be TRBD1 (5 bases). The CDR3 contains 15 residues. With 7 bases removed from V and 5 bases from J, the gap between germline ends came to 18 bases. Germline-derived CDR1 and CDR2 are LGHDT and YNNKEL (reference sequence). The CDR3 protein is CASNPRDVGHQPQHF. The CDR3 DNA reads TGTGCCAGCAACCCTAGGGACGTAGGTCATCAGCCCCAGCATTTT.

The chain combines TRBV4-3 with TRBJ1-6, with D hard to call. Germline V gene data show CDR1 as LGHNA and CDR2 as YSLEER. This CDR3 has 15 residues. V was shortened by 4 bases and J by 5 bases, with 12 bases between the two germline ends. CDR3 region: CASSPNRLNNSPLHF. DNA of the CDR3: TGCGCCAGCAGCCCGAACAGACTGAATAATTCACCCCTCCACTTT.

This sequence joins TRBV29-1 and TRBJ1-1; D possibly corresponds to TRBD1 (5 bases). Trimming took off 3 bases at V and 6 bases at J, with 8 bases between the two ends. CDR3 length equals 11 residues. The V gene's germline CDR1 is SQVTM and CDR2 ANQGSEA. CDR3 region: CSVDGGAEAFF. Here the CDR3 DNA reads TGCAGCGTTGACGGGGGGGCTGAAGCTTTCTTT. The variable domain in full, with the rest retrieved from reference TRBV29-1 and TRBJ1-1, is SAVISQKPSRDICQRGTSLTIQCQVDSQVTMMFWYRQQPGQSLTLIATANQGSEATYESGFVIDKFPISRPNLTFSTLTVSNMSPEDSSIYLCSVDGGAEAFFGQGTRLTVV.

The V and J genes are TRBV7-9 and TRBJ2-7; D ambiguous. CDR3 length: 10 residues. Trimming took off 3 bases at V and 5 bases at J, with 2 bases between the two ends. Germline CDR1 and CDR2: SEHNR and FQNEAQ (reference sequence). The DNA of the CDR3 is TGTGCCAGCAGCTTTGACGAGCAGTACTTC. Translated, it gives CASSFDEQYF.

The chain links TRBV20-1 to TRBJ1-1, with 8 bases identical to TRBD1. The CDR3 has 14 residues. The germline gives CDR1 DFQATT, CDR2 SNEGSKA (reference sequence). J gave up 3 bases and V 6 bases, and 9 bases lay outside the gene matches. The DNA of the CDR3 is TGCAGTGCATGCCGGGACAGGCTGTACACTGAAGCTTTCTTT. Its translation is CSACRDRLYTEAFF.

V is TRBV30 and J is TRBJ2-5; D unresolved. V lost 5 bases to trimming and J lost 2 bases, with 15 bases between them. This CDR3 is 14 amino acids long. Per the germline V gene, CDR1 is GTSNPN and CDR2 is SVGIG (reference sequence). CDR3 coding DNA: TGTGCCTGGGCGCCGTCCCCAGGACAAGAGACCCAGTACTTC. Its protein product is CAWAPSPGQETQYF.

This clonotype was detected a few times. The rearrangement uses TRBV19 and TRBJ1-2; 9 bases are shared with TRBD1. Germline V gene sequence: CDR1 LNHDA, CDR2 SQIVND (reference sequence). J lost 8 bases, V lost 6 bases, and 7 bases had no gene match. CDR3 size: 13 residues. The CDR3 sequence: CASSPTGQGGYTF. The CDR3 DNA follows: TGTGCCAGTAGCCCCACGGGACAGGGAGGCTACACCTTC.

The chain joins TRBV11-2 to TRBJ2-2; D perhaps matches TRBD1 (6 bases). Deletions cut 4 bases from V and 3 bases from J, with 12 bases between. The CDR3 totals 15 residues. Germline CDR1 reads SGHAT; CDR2 reads FQNNGV. The CDR3 region is CASSSGTRDTGELFF. CDR3 sequence (DNA): TGTGCCAGCAGCTCCGGGACAAGGGACACCGGGGAGCTGTTTTTT.

This sequence joins TRBV15 and TRBJ2-7, with D maybe TRBD1 (5 bases). Germline lookup yields CDR1 LNHNV and CDR2 YYDKDF (reference sequence). The V and J ends lost 0 bases and 6 bases respectively, with 9 bases between them. The CDR3 is 13 residues long. CDR3 region: CATSRDPGREQYF. The DNA of the CDR3 is TGTGCCACCAGCAGAGATCCAGGGCGCGAGCAGTACTTC.

The chain carries TRBV2 and TRBJ2-7; tentative D call: TRBD2 (6 bases). Looked up from germline, CDR1 is SNHLY and CDR2 is FYNNEI. V was shortened by 7 bases and J by 1 base, with 14 bases between the two germline ends. CDR3 length equals 14 residues. Here the CDR3 reads CASTGTWLSYEQYF. CDR3 coding DNA: TGTGCCAGCACCGGGACTTGGCTTTCCTACGAGCAGTACTTC.

This clonotype appeared a single time. The rearrangement links TRBV7-2 to TRBJ2-7; 8 bases are a match to TRBD2. With 1 base clipped from V and 6 bases from J, the junction kept 11 bases outside the gene matches. CDR3 length: 16 amino acids. CDR1 SGHTA and CDR2 FQGNSA come from the germline V gene. The CDR3: CASSLDPAGGMGEQYF. As DNA, the CDR3 is TGTGCCAGCAGCTTAGACCCGGCGGGGGGAATGGGCGAGCAGTACTTC.

The rearrangement links TRBV5-6 to TRBJ1-5, with D possibly TRBD1 on 5 matching bases. Germline V gives CDR1 SGHDT, CDR2 YYEEEE. The CDR3 covers 15 residues. Trimming pared 0 bases from V and 4 bases from J, leaving 11 bases between. CDR3 in amino acids: CASSLGDRENQPQHF. The CDR3, as DNA: TGTGCCAGCAGCTTGGGTGACAGAGAAAATCAGCCCCAGCATTTT. The full variable domain, with the rest looked up from reference TRBV5-6 and TRBJ1-5, is DAGVTQSPTHLIKTRGQQVTLRCSPKSGHDTVSWYQQALGQGPQFIFQYYEEEERQRGNFPDRFSGHQFPNYSSELNVNALLLGDSALYLCASSLGDRENQPQHFGDGTRLSIL.

The rearrangement joins TRBV6-6 to TRBJ1-1; D unresolved. The CDR3 spans 14 residues. The germline gives CDR1 MNHNY, CDR2 SVGAGI (reference sequence). The germline V and J ends were trimmed by 0 bases and 7 bases, with 12 bases remaining between them. CDR3 coding DNA: TGTGCCAGCAGTTACTCGAAAAACAGAAATGAAGCTTTCTTT. Protein sequence: CASSYSKNRNEAFF.

The V gene is TRBV6-2 or TRBV6-3, the J gene TRBJ2-7; the D call may be TRBD1 or TRBD2 (5 bases each). Trimming shortened V by 0 bases and J by 2 bases, and 11 bases separated the two germline ends. The length of the CDR3 is 15 residues. Germline V gene data show CDR1 as MNHEY and CDR2 as SVGEGT. The CDR3 DNA follows: TGTGCCAGCAGTTACTCGTGGGACGGAGCCTACGAGCAGTACTTC. Its translation: CASSYSWDGAYEQYF.

The chain links TRBV20-1 to TRBJ1-5; TRBD1 matches at 9 bases. Germline lookup yields CDR1 DFQATT and CDR2 SNEGSKA (reference sequence). Losses at the gene ends were 3 bases for V and 6 bases for J; bases not matched to a gene: 9. CDR3 length: 15 amino acids. This CDR3 is CSARAGQGGGQPQHF. CDR3 sequence (DNA): TGCAGTGCTAGGGCGGGACAGGGAGGCGGTCAGCCCCAGCATTTT.

This sequence joins TRBV20-1 and TRBJ2-7; D uncertain. V was cut by 2 bases and J by 5 bases, with 7 bases left in between. The germline gives CDR1 DFQATT, CDR2 SNEGSKA (reference sequence). The CDR3 loop spans 11 amino acids. The CDR3 protein is CSARFSHEQYF. Written as DNA, the CDR3 is TGCAGTGCTAGATTTAGCCACGAGCAGTACTTC.

V and J are TRBV7-2 and TRBJ2-1; D could derive from TRBD1 or TRBD2 (5 bases each). The ends were cut back, 2 bases at V and 10 bases at J, with 12 bases in the middle. This CDR3 region has 13 residues. CDR1 is SGHTA and CDR2 is FQGNSA in the germline V gene. The CDR3 region has the DNA TGTGCCAGCAGCTTATCTGGGGACGCCGAGCAGTTCTTC. It encodes CASSLSGDAEQFF.

This chain links TRBV7-9 with TRBJ2-3; D gene ambiguous. Germline CDR1 SEHNR, CDR2 FQNEAQ (reference sequence). The V end lost 1 base, the J end lost 0 bases, and 8 bases lay between the germline ends. The CDR3 runs to 15 residues. The CDR3 here is CASSLVGLSTDTQYF. Written as DNA, the CDR3 is TGTGCCAGCAGCTTAGTAGGGTTGAGCACAGATACGCAGTATTTT. The whole variable domain, filled in from reference TRBV7-9 and TRBJ2-3, reads DTGVSQNPRHKITKRGQNVTFRCDPISEHNRLYWYRQTLGQGPEFLTYFQNEAQLEKSRLLSDRFSAERPKGSFSTLEIQRTEQGDSAMYLCASSLVGLSTDTQYFGPGTRLTVL.

The chain is built from TRBV5-1 and TRBJ2-1; D is possibly TRBD1 (6 bases). The CDR3 contains 15 residues. The germline gives CDR1 SGHRS, CDR2 YFSETQ. Trimming left V 5 bases short and J 0 bases short, with 12 bases between. In DNA form, the CDR3 reads TGCGCCAGCAGACAGACGGACAGCTCCTACAATGAGCAGTTCTTC. Its translation: CASRQTDSSYNEQFF.

This clonotype has a single count. V is TRBV30 and J is TRBJ1-3, with D uncertain. The length of the CDR3 is 13 residues. CDR1 is GTSNPN and CDR2 is SVGIG in the germline V gene (reference sequence). V dropped 0 bases and J dropped 6 bases, with 9 bases sitting between them. This CDR3 reads CAWSVRKENTIYF. The CDR3 nucleotides are TGTGCCTGGAGTGTAAGGAAAGAAAACACCATATATTTT.

The chain joins TRBV4-2 to TRBJ2-1; D might be TRBD2 (6 bases). Deletions cut 1 base from V and 7 bases from J, with 11 bases between. The CDR3 has 14 amino acids. From germline, CDR1 is LGHNA and CDR2 YNFKEQ. The CDR3 DNA follows: TGTGCCAGCAGCCAAGGAATGGCGGGGAATGAGCAGTTCTTC. Its translation is CASSQGMAGNEQFF.

This clonotype was seen a few times. V usage is TRBV7-2 and J usage is TRBJ2-5; perhaps TRBD2 as D (5 bases). The V end was cut by 0 bases, the J end by 5 bases, with 10 bases between. The V gene's germline CDR1 is SGHTA and CDR2 FQGNSA. The CDR3 is 14 residues long. The CDR3 DNA is TGTGCCAGCAGCTTAGCGTTGGGAGTGGAGACCCAGTACTTC. Translated: CASSLALGVETQYF.

Here the CDR3 reads CAWEAPGQSAEQYF. CDR3 DNA sequence: TGTGCCTGGGAGGCTCCGGGACAGTCGGCCGAGCAGTACTTC. This chain joins TRBV30 and TRBJ2-7; TRBD1 aligns across 7 bases. V gave up 5 bases and J gave up 6 bases; unmatched junction bases: 13. Germline assignment: CDR1 GTSNPN and CDR2 SVGIG (reference sequence). The CDR3 has 14 amino acids.

V gene TRBV6-6 combines with J gene TRBJ2-1; 8 nucleotides match TRBD1. Germline V lookup: CDR1 MNHNY, CDR2 SVGAGI (reference sequence). CDR3 size: 14 residues. V lost 5 bases to trimming and J lost 6 bases; unmatched junction nucleotides: 6. The CDR3 nucleotides are TGTGCCAGCAGTAAACGTGACAGGGGCAATGAGCAGTTCTTC. It encodes CASSKRDRGNEQFF.

The gene calls are TRBV12-3 or TRBV12-4 and TRBJ1-4, with unresolved D. The CDR3 consists of 15 residues. V lost 3 bases and J 6 bases, leaving 14 bases between the germline ends. The CDR3 spells CASSFGFSKHEKLFF. The CDR3 nucleotides are TGTGCCAGCAGTTTTGGATTCAGCAAGCATGAAAAACTGTTTTTT.